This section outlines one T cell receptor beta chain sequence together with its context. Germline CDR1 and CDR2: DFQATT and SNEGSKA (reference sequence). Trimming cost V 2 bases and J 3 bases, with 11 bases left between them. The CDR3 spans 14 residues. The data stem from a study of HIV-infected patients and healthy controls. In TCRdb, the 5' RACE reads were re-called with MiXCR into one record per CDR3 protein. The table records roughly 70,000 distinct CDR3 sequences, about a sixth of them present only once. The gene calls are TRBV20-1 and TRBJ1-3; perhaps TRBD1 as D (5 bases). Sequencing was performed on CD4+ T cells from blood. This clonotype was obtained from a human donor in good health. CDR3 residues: CSARPWTLGNTIYF. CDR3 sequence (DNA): TGCAGTGCTAGACCGTGGACACTTGGAAACACCATATATTTT.